These 27 T cell receptor beta chains originate from one sample sequenced in a study of T cell responses to AZD1222 COVID-19 vaccine. TCRdb's table, derived via immunoSEQ multiplex PCR, lists solely in-frame clones and lacks some. The table records more than 140,000 clones, around 88% of them present only once. Sequenced here: peripheral blood, sampled on day 0 of MenACWY control vaccination. Every receptor here comes from an adult in good health.

This clone was found once. This chain links TRBV6-5 with TRBJ2-3; TRBD2 might be the D (6 bases). Per the germline V gene, CDR1 is MNHEY and CDR2 is SVGAGI. With 6 bases removed from V and 0 bases from J, the gap between germline ends came to 13 bases. This CDR3 region has 15 residues. CDR3 in amino acids: CASRGLSGSTDTQYF. The DNA for the CDR3 is TGTGCCAGCAGGGGCCTTAGCGGTAGCACAGATACGCAGTATTTT.

CDR3 bases: TGTGCCATCAGTGGGGGACAGGGGGGCGGCTACACCTTC. Amino acid sequence: CAISGGQGGGYTF. The V and J genes are TRBV10-3 and TRBJ1-2; 11 nucleotides line up with TRBD1. This CDR3 comprises 13 residues. CDR1 is ENHRY and CDR2 is SYGVKD in the germline V gene. V was clipped by 4 bases and J by 8 bases; unmatched bases: 3.

This sequence joins TRBV7-9 and TRBJ1-2; unclear D gene. In germline, CDR1 is SEHNR, CDR2 FQNEAQ (reference sequence). V lost 1 base, J lost 0 bases, and 6 bases lay in between. The CDR3 has 14 residues. The CDR3 is CASSLDSPNYGYTF. The CDR3 nucleotides read TGTGCCAGCAGCTTAGACAGCCCTAACTATGGCTACACCTTC.

This chain uses TRBV5-5 with TRBJ2-4; D unresolved. There are 16 residues in the CDR3. Between the trimmed V and J ends, which lost 7 bases and 3 bases, there was a span of 20 bases. CDR1 is SGHKS, CDR2 YYEKEE, per germline (reference sequence). CDR3 residues: CASESLGPANKNIQYF. In DNA, the CDR3 is TGTGCCAGCGAATCCCTCGGACCTGCGAACAAAAACATTCAGTACTTC.

This chain joins TRBV5-6 and TRBJ1-1; D is unresolved. This CDR3 has 13 residues. Trimming cost V 0 bases and J 8 bases, with 11 bases left between them. Per germline, CDR1 SGHDT and CDR2 YYEEEE. The CDR3 sequence is CASSLVLAEEAFF. The CDR3 DNA reads TGTGCCAGCAGCTTGGTTTTGGCAGAGGAAGCTTTCTTT. Using reference TRBV5-6 and TRBJ1-1 for the parts outside the CDR3, the full variable domain is DAGVTQSPTHLIKTRGQQVTLRCSPKSGHDTVSWYQQALGQGPQFIFQYYEEEERQRGNFPDRFSGHQFPNYSSELNVNALLLGDSALYLCASSLVLAEEAFFGQGTRLTVV.

This clone appeared once. The chain joins TRBV19 to TRBJ1-1; 7 bases line up with TRBD1. With V trimmed by 2 bases and J by 6 bases, 9 bases remained unmatched. CDR1 is LNHDA, CDR2 SQIVND, per germline (reference sequence). The CDR3 length is 15 residues. CDR3 amino acids: CASSIMGGGRAEAFF. CDR3 sequence (DNA): TGTGCCAGTAGTATAATGGGAGGGGGCCGGGCTGAAGCTTTCTTT.

This clone was seen just once. The V and J genes are TRBV28 and TRBJ1-2; perhaps TRBD1 as D (5 bases). Trimming stripped 3 bases from V and 8 bases from J, with 22 bases between. CDR1 is MDHEN, CDR2 SYDVKM, per germline. The CDR3 sequence is 16 residues long. The CDR3: CASSLLAREMLEGYTF. The CDR3, as DNA: TGTGCCAGCAGTTTGCTCGCCAGGGAAATGTTGGAAGGCTACACCTTC.

The chain uses TRBV6-5 and TRBJ2-3, with 9 bases lining up with TRBD1. The V gene end was trimmed by 4 bases and the J gene end by 5 bases; junction bases not matched to a gene: 10. The CDR3 is made up of 16 amino acids. Per germline, CDR1 MNHEY and CDR2 SVGAGI. The CDR3 sequence: CASSSLGTGRVDTQYF. CDR3 nucleotides: TGTGCCAGCAGTTCCCTGGGGACAGGGAGAGTAGATACGCAGTATTTT.

This clone occurred once. The rearrangement joins TRBV5-4 to TRBJ1-3; weak D call: TRBD1 (5 bases). CDR3 length equals 15 residues. Germline CDR1 is SGHNT and CDR2 is YYREEE (reference sequence). Between the trimmed V and J ends, which lost 3 bases and 4 bases, there was a span of 14 bases. CDR3 loop: CASSSGHRRGNTIYF. The CDR3 DNA reads as TGTGCCAGCAGCTCCGGACATCGCCGGGGAAACACCATATATTTT.

The gene calls are TRBV5-8 and TRBJ1-2, with D possibly TRBD1 on 6 matching bases. The germline gives CDR1 SGHTS, CDR2 YDEGEE. V lost 0 bases to trimming and J lost 7 bases, with 13 bases between them. This CDR3 region has 14 residues. The CDR3: CASSLENRASGYTF. In DNA form, the CDR3 reads TGTGCCAGCAGCTTGGAGAACAGGGCCAGTGGCTACACCTTC.

This rearrangement joins TRBV10-3 to TRBJ1-1; D unresolved. The ends were cut back, 6 bases at V and 7 bases at J, with 15 bases in the middle. The germline V gene has CDR1 ENHRY and CDR2 SYGVKD. The CDR3 runs 13 residues. The CDR3 sequence is CAIRILDGHEAFF. Written as DNA, the CDR3 is TGTGCCATCAGGATTCTGGACGGTCATGAAGCTTTCTTT.

This rearrangement joins TRBV19 to TRBJ1-4, with D uncertain. The CDR3 totals 15 residues. V lost 5 bases to trimming and J lost 7 bases, with 17 bases between them. Germline assignment: CDR1 LNHDA and CDR2 SQIVND (reference sequence). CDR3 amino acids: CASSPVEGSGEKLFF. CDR3 nucleotides: TGTGCCAGTAGTCCTGTGGAGGGATCGGGTGAAAAACTGTTTTTT.

This clone was detected a few times. The V call is TRBV5-1, the J call TRBJ2-7; D is possibly TRBD2 (6 bases). The germline CDR1 and CDR2 sequences are SGHRS and YFSETQ. Trimming pared 7 bases from V and 3 bases from J, leaving 17 bases between. The CDR3 runs to 14 residues. As DNA, the CDR3 is TGCGCCAGCGGAAGCGGAGGGCCCGTCTACGAGCAGTACTTC. Protein: CASGSGGPVYEQYF.

V gene TRBV6-5 combines with J gene TRBJ1-1; the D is unclear. Germline V gene sequence: CDR1 MNHEY, CDR2 SVGAGI. Deletions cut 5 bases from V and 6 bases from J, with 16 bases between. The CDR3 loop spans 14 amino acids. The CDR3 region is CASSRPGSWPEAFF. The CDR3 nucleotides are TGTGCCAGCAGTCGTCCGGGATCCTGGCCTGAAGCTTTCTTT.

This clone was detected only once. V is TRBV6-4 and J is TRBJ2-5, with 7 positions matching TRBD1. The CDR3 length is 14 residues. Unmatched junction bases numbered 2, after V lost 1 base and J lost 3 bases. Germline lookup yields CDR1 MRHNA and CDR2 SNTAGT. The CDR3 DNA is TGTGCCAGCAGTGACTACAGGGGAGAAGAGACCCAGTACTTC. Encoded protein: CASSDYRGEETQYF.

The rearrangement uses TRBV30 and TRBJ2-1; TRBD2 might be the D (6 bases). The CDR3 contains 13 residues. Germline V gene data show CDR1 as GTSNPN and CDR2 as SVGIG (reference sequence). V lost 2 bases and J 6 bases, leaving 11 bases between the germline ends. The CDR3 is CAWSPWTTNEQFF. DNA of the CDR3: TGTGCCTGGAGTCCTTGGACTACCAATGAGCAGTTCTTC. Full variable domain (outside the CDR3, taken from reference TRBV30 and TRBJ2-1): SQTIHQWPATLVQPVGSPLSLECTVEGTSNPNLYWYRQAAGRGLQLLFYSVGIGQISSEVPQNLSASRPQDRQFILSSKKLLLSDSGFYLCAWSPWTTNEQFFGPGTRLTVL.

The V gene is TRBV9, the J gene TRBJ1-6; maybe TRBD1 (6 bases). From germline, CDR1 is SGDLS and CDR2 YYNGEE. This CDR3 spans 15 amino acids. With 0 bases removed from V and 6 bases from J, the gap between germline ends came to 10 bases. The CDR3 nucleotides read TGTGCCAGCAGCGTAGATGGCAGGGGTAATTCACCCCTCCACTTT. Its translation is CASSVDGRGNSPLHF.

V usage is TRBV19 and J usage is TRBJ1-4; TRBD1 matches at 7 bases. This CDR3 comprises 14 residues. CDR1 and CDR2 (germline): LNHDA, SQIVND (reference sequence). Trimming at V came to 7 bases and at J to 3 bases, leaving 5 bases not matched to a gene. The CDR3 sequence is CASNTGASNEKLFF. The CDR3 nucleotides are TGTGCCAGTAACACAGGGGCGTCTAATGAAAAACTGTTTTTT.

The sample holds one count of this clone. The rearrangement uses TRBV6-5 and TRBJ1-6; TRBD1 agrees at 7 bases. The CDR3 sequence is 16 residues long. Per germline, CDR1 MNHEY and CDR2 SVGAGI. V lost 2 bases and J lost 6; bases outside the gene matches: 7. The CDR3 nucleotides read TGTGCCAGCAGTTACGTCCGAGGACAGGTTAATTCACCCCTCCACTTT. It is translated as CASSYVRGQVNSPLHF.

V is TRBV2 and J is TRBJ2-3, with 7 positions matching TRBD2. CDR3 size: 15 residues. Germline values: CDR1 SNHLY, CDR2 FYNNEI. V lost 4 bases and J lost 6; bases outside the gene matches: 10. This CDR3 is CASSASGIPPDTQYF. The DNA of the CDR3 is TGTGCCAGCAGTGCGAGCGGGATCCCCCCCGATACGCAGTATTTT.

The chain recombines TRBV11-3 with TRBJ1-1; D unclear. CDR1 and CDR2 (germline): SGHNT, YENEEA. The V end was cut by 5 bases, the J end by 0 bases, with 10 bases between. CDR3 length equals 14 residues. DNA for the CDR3: TGTGCCAGCAGCCCCGATGGGTTGAACACTGAAGCTTTCTTT. It encodes CASSPDGLNTEAFF.

V is TRBV7-8 and J is TRBJ2-7; 8 positions agree with TRBD1. Germline CDR1 SGHVS, CDR2 FQNEAQ. Trimming cost V 5 bases and J 2 bases; bases outside gene matches: 11. There are 16 residues in the CDR3. CDR3 protein: CASSPYGQGITYEQYF. In nucleotides, the CDR3 is TGTGCCAGCAGCCCTTACGGACAGGGCATAACCTACGAGCAGTACTTC.

V is TRBV6-5 and J is TRBJ1-1; D is perhaps TRBD1 (5 bases). The CDR3 is made up of 15 amino acids. Trimming left V 2 bases short and J 4 bases short, with 14 bases between. CDR1 and CDR2 (germline): MNHEY, SVGAGI. The DNA for the CDR3 is TGTGCCAGCAGTTACCACCAGGGAAGGAGCACTGAAGCTTTCTTT. Its translation is CASSYHQGRSTEAFF.

The J gene is TRBJ1-1, the V gene TRBV30, with D possibly TRBD1 on 6 matching bases. The germline gives CDR1 GTSNPN, CDR2 SVGIG (reference sequence). V shed 2 bases and J shed 1 base, with 8 bases lying between them. The CDR3 sequence is 13 residues long. The CDR3 reads CAWSLTGNTEAFF. The DNA of the CDR3 is TGTGCCTGGAGTTTGACAGGGAACACTGAAGCTTTCTTT.

In its sample, this clone was seen a few times. The chain links TRBV7-5 to TRBJ2-7; the D segment call TRBD2 is taken from the table without a DNA check. TRBV7-5 is reported as a pseudogene. The CDR3 consists of 12 residues. CDR3 loop: CARSLAVYEQYF. In DNA, the CDR3 is TGTGCCAGAAGCTTAGCCGTCTACGAGCAGTACTTC.

The chain uses TRBV6-2 or TRBV6-3 and TRBJ1-5; D not resolved. The germline V gene has CDR1 MNHEY and CDR2 SVGEGT. The CDR3 consists of 17 residues. Trimming took 2 bases from V and 7 from J, leaving 21 bases between them. For the CDR3, the DNA is TGTGCCAGCAGTTACGGGTTTCAACTGATTGCCCCGCAGCCCCAGCATTTT. Its translation: CASSYGFQLIAPQPQHF.

The CDR3 is CASSLFPGQGYEQYF. The DNA of the CDR3 is TGTGCCAGCAGCTTATTTCCGGGACAGGGCTACGAGCAGTACTTC. This chain connects TRBV11-2 to TRBJ2-7; TRBD1 matches at 9 bases. V shed 2 bases, J shed 3 bases, and the junction held 5 bases outside the gene matches. The CDR3 is 15 amino acids. Germline lookup yields CDR1 SGHAT and CDR2 FQNNGV. The full variable domain, in which reference TRBV11-2 and TRBJ2-7 provide the parts outside the CDR3, is EAGVAQSPRYKIIEKRQSVAFWCNPISGHATLYWYQQILGQGPKLLIQFQNNGVVDDSQLPKDRFSAERLKGVDSTLKIQPAKLEDSAVYLCASSLFPGQGYEQYFGPGTRLTVT.